These 6 T cell receptor beta chains were sequenced from one sample in a study of beta chain features in type 1 diabetes. TCRB transcripts that were expressed got sequenced, as all of the isolated RNA had been reverse transcribed. Sequencing used immunoSEQ multiplex PCR; TCRdb keeps in-frame clones, though not all of them. Among more than 300,000 clones listed, 10% to 15% were seen once. The sample consisted of naive CD4+ T cells from blood. The receptors derive from a man aged 18 to 35 in good health.

The sample holds a few counts of this clone. The chain employs TRBV4-2 and TRBJ1-1; no clear D gene. V was trimmed by 0 bases and J by 0 bases, leaving 5 bases between them. From germline, CDR1 is LGHNA and CDR2 YNFKEQ. This CDR3 has 14 residues. The chain's CDR3 is CASSQEQMNTEAFF. Written as DNA, the CDR3 is TGTGCCAGCAGCCAAGAACAGATGAACACTGAAGCTTTCTTT.

This chain connects TRBV11-2 to TRBJ2-5, with a weak D call TRBD2 (6 bases). Trimming shortened V by 0 bases and J by 5 bases, and 19 bases separated the two germline ends. The CDR3 runs 17 residues. Germline values: CDR1 SGHAT, CDR2 FQNNGV. DNA of the CDR3: TGTGCCAGCAGCTTAGAGGGCGCTCCCTATCGGGGGGAGACCCAGTACTTC. The encoded protein is CASSLEGAPYRGETQYF.

This chain links TRBV7-9 with TRBJ2-7, with TRBD1 matching 7 bases. Germline values: CDR1 SEHNR, CDR2 FQNEAQ (reference sequence). The CDR3 is made up of 13 amino acids. V shed 7 bases, J shed 5 bases, and the junction held 8 bases outside the gene matches. CDR3 loop: CASTRDSLHEQYF. The CDR3 nucleotides read TGTGCCAGCACCCGGGACAGCCTCCACGAGCAGTACTTC.

The sample holds a few counts of this clone. The chain has TRBV19 and TRBJ1-5; 9 bases are a match to TRBD1. Per germline, CDR1 LNHDA and CDR2 SQIVND (reference sequence). After removal of 8 bases from V and 5 bases from J, the junction contained 10 bases not matched to a gene. The CDR3 runs to 15 residues. The CDR3 DNA follows: TGTGCCAGTCGCACAGGGGGCGCATTCGATCAGCCCCAGCATTTT. This gives the protein CASRTGGAFDQPQHF.

This clone was seen only a few times. The V and J genes are TRBV29-1 and TRBJ1-5; no clear D gene. Trimming shortened V by 5 bases and J by 0 bases, and 8 bases separated the two germline ends. Germline assignment: CDR1 SQVTM and CDR2 ANQGSEA. The CDR3 length is 13 residues. CDR3 region: CSVMEYSNQPQHF. For the CDR3, the DNA is TGCAGCGTTATGGAGTATAGCAATCAGCCCCAGCATTTT.

The sample holds a few counts of this clone. The chain is built from TRBV5-4 and TRBJ2-2, with 7 bases matching TRBD2. Losses at the gene ends were 4 bases for V and 6 bases for J; bases not matched to a gene: 3. The germline V gene encodes CDR1 SGHNT and CDR2 YYREEE (reference sequence). This CDR3 is 13 amino acids long. The CDR3 DNA follows: TGTGCCAGCAGCCTGACTAGCCCCGGGGAGCTGTTTTTT. Translated, it gives CASSLTSPGELFF.